This T cell receptor (beta chain) appears in the sequencing data of a study of T cells in localized non-small cell lung cancer. This clone was seen more than once but under ten times. Antigen: not known. TCRdb keeps only in-frame clones here, not all; method: immunoSEQ multiplex PCR. Among about 78,000 clones listed, about four fifths were seen once. General study results and limits: A median of 57 of the top 100 tumor clones appeared in adjacent lung, which was paired and uninvolved.

This sample comprised peripheral blood, obtained before any cancer treatment. The TCR comes from a man aged 35-75 years with stage I lung adenocarcinoma.

The CDR3 DNA follows: TGCGCCAGCAGCTTTCAGGGAAACACTGAAGCTTTCTTT. Protein product: CASSFQGNTEAFF. This rearrangement joins TRBV5-1 to TRBJ1-1; possibly TRBD1 for D (5 bases). The V end was cut by 2 bases, the J end by 2 bases, with 7 bases between. CDR3 size: 13 residues. Germline V gives CDR1 SGHRS, CDR2 YFSETQ.